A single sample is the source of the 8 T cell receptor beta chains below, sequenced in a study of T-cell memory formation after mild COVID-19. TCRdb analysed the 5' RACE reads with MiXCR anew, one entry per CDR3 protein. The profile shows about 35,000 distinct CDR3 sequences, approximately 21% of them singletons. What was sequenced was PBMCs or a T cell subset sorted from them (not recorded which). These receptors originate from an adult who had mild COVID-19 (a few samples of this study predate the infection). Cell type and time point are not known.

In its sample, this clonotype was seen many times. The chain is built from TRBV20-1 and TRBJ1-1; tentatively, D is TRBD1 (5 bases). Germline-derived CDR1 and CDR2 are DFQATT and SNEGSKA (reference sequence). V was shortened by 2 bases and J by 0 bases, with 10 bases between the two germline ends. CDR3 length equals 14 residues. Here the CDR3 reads CSARKGRLNTEAFF. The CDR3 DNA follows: TGCAGTGCTAGAAAGGGACGGCTGAACACTGAAGCTTTCTTT.

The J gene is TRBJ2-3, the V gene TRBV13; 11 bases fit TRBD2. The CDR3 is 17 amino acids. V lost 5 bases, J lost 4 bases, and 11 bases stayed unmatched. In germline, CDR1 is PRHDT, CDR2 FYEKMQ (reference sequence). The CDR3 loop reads CASSQRAGTSGADTQYF. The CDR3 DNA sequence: TGTGCCAGCAGCCAGAGAGCCGGGACTAGCGGCGCAGATACGCAGTATTTT.

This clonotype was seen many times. The CDR3 DNA reads as TGTGCCAGCTCGTTGACAGGGGGAGATCAGCCCCAGCATTTT. Translating it yields CASSLTGGDQPQHF. The chain has TRBV18 and TRBJ1-5; TRBD1 agrees at 9 bases. This CDR3 region has 14 residues. Germline V gene sequence: CDR1 KGHSH, CDR2 LQKENI. The J segment lost 5 bases and the V segment lost 6 bases, leaving 5 bases of the junction unmatched.

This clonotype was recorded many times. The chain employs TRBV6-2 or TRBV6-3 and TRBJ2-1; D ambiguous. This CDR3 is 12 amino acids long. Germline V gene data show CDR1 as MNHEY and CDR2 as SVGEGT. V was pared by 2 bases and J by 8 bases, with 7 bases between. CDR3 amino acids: CASSYPTDEQFF. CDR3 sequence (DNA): TGTGCCAGCAGTTACCCCACCGATGAGCAGTTCTTC.

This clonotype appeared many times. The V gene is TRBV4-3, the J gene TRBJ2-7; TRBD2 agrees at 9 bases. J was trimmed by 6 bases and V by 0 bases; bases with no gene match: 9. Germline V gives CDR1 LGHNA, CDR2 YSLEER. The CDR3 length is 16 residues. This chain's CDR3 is CASSQDTAGGPGEQYF. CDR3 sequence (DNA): TGCGCCAGCAGCCAAGATACTGCGGGAGGGCCGGGCGAGCAGTACTTC.

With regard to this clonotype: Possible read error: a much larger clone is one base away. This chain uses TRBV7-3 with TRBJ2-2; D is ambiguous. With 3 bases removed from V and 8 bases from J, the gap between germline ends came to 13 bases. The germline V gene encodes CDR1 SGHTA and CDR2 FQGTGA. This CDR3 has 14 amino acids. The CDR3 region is CASSFKSPRGELFF. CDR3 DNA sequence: TGTGCCAGCAGCTTTAAATCCCCCCGAGGGGAGCTGTTTTTT.

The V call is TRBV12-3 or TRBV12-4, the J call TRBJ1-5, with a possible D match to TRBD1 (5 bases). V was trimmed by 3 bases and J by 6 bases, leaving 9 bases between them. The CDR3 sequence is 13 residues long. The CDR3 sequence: CASSFIGGQPQHF. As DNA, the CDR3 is TGTGCCAGCAGTTTCATTGGGGGTCAGCCCCAGCATTTT.

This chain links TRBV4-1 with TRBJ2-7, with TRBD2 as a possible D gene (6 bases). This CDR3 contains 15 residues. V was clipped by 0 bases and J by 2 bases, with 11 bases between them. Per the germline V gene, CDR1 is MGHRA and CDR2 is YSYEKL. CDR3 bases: TGCGCCAGCAGCCAAGATACGGGGGAGACCTACGAGCAGTACTTC. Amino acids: CASSQDTGETYEQYF.